These T cell receptor beta chains were read from a single sample in a study of blood T cells in healthy people across ages. TCRdb reprocessed the 5' RACE reads with MiXCR, giving one entry per CDR3 protein. The repertoire holds roughly 700,000 distinct CDR3 sequences, 49% seen once, with under 35% in the top ten. What was sequenced was blood. These receptor sequences come from an older woman in good health. CDR3s include the opening cysteine and the closing phenylalanine or tryptophan. D genes are given only for firm matches.

NA	13	TRBV18	TRBJ1-2	CASSPDSHRGYTF
NA	15	TRBV27	TRBJ2-7	CASSPVTGNSYEQYF
TRBD1	13	TRBV20-1	TRBJ1-1	CSARRTGGTEAFF
NA	12	TRBV27	TRBJ1-2	CASSFWGGGYTF
TRBD1	19	TRBV4-3	TRBJ2-5	CASSQEPHGQGGFQETQYF
NA	13	TRBV10-3	TRBJ2-5	CAINTPTQETQYF
TRBD1	15	TRBV28	TRBJ1-4	CASSSHRGIGEKLFF
TRBD2	14	TRBV10-3	TRBJ2-2	CAIGLAGVTGELFF
TRBD1	13	TRBV20-1	TRBJ2-7	CSAGQASSYEQYF
NA	14	TRBV6-6	TRBJ2-5	CASSYALGAKTQYF
NA	12	TRBV12-3/TRBV12-4	TRBJ2-5	CACGEYQETQYF
TRBD1	17	TRBV11-1	TRBJ2-7	CASSLGIGTGSGYEQYF
TRBD1	18	TRBV18	TRBJ2-1	CASSPPNSRDRGVHEQFF
NA	14	TRBV7-2	TRBJ2-7	CASSLGSAPYEQYF
NA	16	TRBV5-1	TRBJ2-1	CASRRPERGVGNEQFF
NA	17	TRBV6-2/TRBV6-3	TRBJ1-5	CASNTRTGADVNQPQHF
NA	16	TRBV7-8	TRBJ2-1	CASSSRAVPRSDEQFF
NA	12	TRBV20-1	TRBJ2-7	CSARDGKDEQYF
TRBD2	15	TRBV11-2	TRBJ2-5	CASSSTSGTWETQYF
TRBD1	14	TRBV20-1	TRBJ2-4	CSPMRGQGVFERYF
NA	12	TRBV7-2	TRBJ2-5	CASSLAEETQYF
NA	11	TRBV20-1	NA	CSATGTYEQYF
NA	16	TRBV28	TRBJ2-1	CASSFWGGISYNEQFF